The TCR beta chain described here comes from a study of vaccination and CD4 T cells after COVID-19. Study results and limitations: Only relatively few convalescent patients were studied, and early post-infection timepoints were not analyzed.

Treatment noted: roughly 10-day PBMC culture with coronavirus spike peptide pools or control peptides (ViraFEST assay). Fresh medium (containing IL-2) replaced half the medium on days 3 and 7. Sequencing of the DNA from cultured CD4+ T cells was carried out with the Oncomine TCR Beta short-read assay. TCRdb independently ran MiXCR on the PCR reads; one entry per CDR3 protein. The sample has some 7,700 distinct CDR3 sequences; 21% are singletons. Note on this clonotype: Antigen: not known. A single base separates this from a much larger clone, so it may be a read error.

This TCR was sampled from a human donor who had recovered from COVID-19. The material sequenced was CD4+ T cells from blood, cultured in vitro, taken after SARS-CoV-2 vaccination.

CDR3 sequence (DNA): TGTGCCAGCAGATTGGTACAGGGCGAGGCCCAGTACTTC. Translated, it gives CASRLVQGEAQYF. The genes are TRBV7-9 and TRBJ2-5; TRBD1 is a possible D gene (6 bases). Trimming left V 6 bases short and J 9 bases short, with 17 bases between. Germline values: CDR1 SEHNR, CDR2 FQNEAQ (reference sequence). The CDR3 consists of 13 residues.